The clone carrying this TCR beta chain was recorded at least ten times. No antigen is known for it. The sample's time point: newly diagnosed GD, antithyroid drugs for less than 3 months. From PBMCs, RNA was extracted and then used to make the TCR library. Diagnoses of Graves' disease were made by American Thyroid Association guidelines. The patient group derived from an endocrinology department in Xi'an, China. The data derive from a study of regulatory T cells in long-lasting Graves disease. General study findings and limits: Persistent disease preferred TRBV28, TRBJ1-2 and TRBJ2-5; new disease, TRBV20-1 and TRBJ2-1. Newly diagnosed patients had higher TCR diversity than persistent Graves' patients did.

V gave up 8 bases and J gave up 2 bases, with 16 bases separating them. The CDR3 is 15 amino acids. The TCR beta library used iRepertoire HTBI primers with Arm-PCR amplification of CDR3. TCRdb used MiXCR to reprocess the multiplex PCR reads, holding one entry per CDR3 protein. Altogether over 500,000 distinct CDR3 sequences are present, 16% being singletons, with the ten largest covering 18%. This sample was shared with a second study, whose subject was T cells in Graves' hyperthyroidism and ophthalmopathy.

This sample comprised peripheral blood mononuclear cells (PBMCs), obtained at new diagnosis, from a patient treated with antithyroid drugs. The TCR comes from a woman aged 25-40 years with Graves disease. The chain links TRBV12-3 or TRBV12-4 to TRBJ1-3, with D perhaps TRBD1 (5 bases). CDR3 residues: CASGTGRGAGNTIYF. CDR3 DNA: TGTGCCAGCGGAACAGGTCGAGGTGCTGGAAACACCATATATTTT.